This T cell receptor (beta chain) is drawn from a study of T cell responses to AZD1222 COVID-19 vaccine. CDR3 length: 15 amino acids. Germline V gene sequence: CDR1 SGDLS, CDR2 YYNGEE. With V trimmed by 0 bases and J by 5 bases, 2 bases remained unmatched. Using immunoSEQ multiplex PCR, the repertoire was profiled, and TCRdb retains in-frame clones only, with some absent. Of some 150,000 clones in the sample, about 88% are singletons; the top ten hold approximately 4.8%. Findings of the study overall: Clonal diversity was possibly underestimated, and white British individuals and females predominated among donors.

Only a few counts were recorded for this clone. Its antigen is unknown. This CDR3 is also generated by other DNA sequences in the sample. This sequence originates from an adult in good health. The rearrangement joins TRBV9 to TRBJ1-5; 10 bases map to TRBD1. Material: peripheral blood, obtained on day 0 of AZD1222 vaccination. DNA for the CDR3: TGTGCCAGCAGCGTAGGGGACAGGGGACATCAGCCCCAGCATTTT. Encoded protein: CASSVGDRGHQPQHF.